A single sample gave rise to the 16 T cell receptor beta chains below, sequenced in a study of shared clonotypes between healthy human individuals. Here immunoSEQ multiplex PCR was the method, and the copy in TCRdb shows in-frame clones only, minus some. This sample has 1,400,000 or so clones, with 98% to 99% found just once. The sequencing input was naive CD4+ T cells sorted from blood. Stated subset: CD45RA+ positively selected. The receptor set was obtained from a man younger than 45 in good health.

J is TRBJ2-7 and V is TRBV18, with a tentative D call TRBD1 (7 bases). Germline V gene sequence: CDR1 KGHSH, CDR2 LQKENI. The CDR3 runs 15 residues. The V end lost 1 base, the J end lost 4 bases, and 14 bases lay between the germline ends. CDR3 residues: CASSPLQGGIYEQYF. CDR3 nucleotide sequence: TGTGCCAGCTCACCACTTCAGGGGGGAATTTACGAGCAGTACTTC.

This clone was observed a single time. J is TRBJ2-3 and V is TRBV5-1, with TRBD2 matching 10 bases. After removal of 0 bases from V and 6 bases from J, the junction contained 7 bases not matched to a gene. The CDR3 has 16 residues. Germline CDR1 SGHRS, CDR2 YFSETQ. CDR3 sequence: CASSLGPSGSSDTQYF. The CDR3 DNA reads as TGCGCCAGCAGCTTGGGTCCTAGCGGGAGCAGTGATACGCAGTATTTT. Filled out from reference TRBV5-1 and TRBJ2-3, the complete variable domain reads KAGVTQTPRYLIKTRGQQVTLSCSPISGHRSVSWYQQTPGQGLQFLFEYFSETQRNKGNFPGRFSGRQFSNSRSEMNVSTLELGDSALYLCASSLGPSGSSDTQYFGPGTRLTVL.

The rearrangement links TRBV27 to TRBJ1-5, with a tentative D call TRBD1 (5 bases). Germline loops: CDR1 MNHEY, CDR2 SMNVEV (reference sequence). Trimming cost V 5 bases and J 4 bases, with 15 bases left between them. There are 15 residues in the CDR3. In nucleotides, the CDR3 is TGTGCCAGCAGTCGCCAGGGACGGGGAAATCAGCCCCAGCATTTT. Its translation is CASSRQGRGNQPQHF.

The rearrangement joins TRBV7-3 to TRBJ2-3; 8 bases agree with TRBD2. Germline V CDR1 and CDR2: SGHTA, FQGTGA. The CDR3 extends over 15 amino acids. With V trimmed by 5 bases and J by 3 bases, 7 bases remained unmatched. The CDR3, as DNA: TGTGCCAGCAGCCCGAAGGGACTAGAGACAGATACGCAGTATTTT. Encoded protein: CASSPKGLETDTQYF.

The V and J genes are TRBV7-6 and TRBJ2-3; perhaps TRBD1 as D (6 bases). The germline V gene has CDR1 SGHVS and CDR2 FNYEAQ. The CDR3 spans 15 residues. V lost 3 bases, J lost 7 bases, and 17 bases lay in between. Here the CDR3 reads CASSLYGQRRNTQYF. In DNA, the CDR3 is TGTGCCAGCAGCTTGTACGGACAGCGACGAAATACGCAGTATTTT.

The V call is TRBV28, the J call TRBJ2-1; 8 bases fit TRBD2. Trimming cost V 5 bases and J 3 bases; bases outside gene matches: 15. The germline V gene has CDR1 MDHEN and CDR2 SYDVKM. The CDR3 loop spans 18 amino acids. Here the CDR3 reads CASSLTAGRGEGYNEQFF. CDR3 nucleotide sequence: TGTGCCAGCAGTCTGACCGCCGGGAGGGGGGAGGGCTACAATGAGCAGTTCTTC.

V and J are TRBV2 and TRBJ2-5; D remains unclear. The germline V gene has CDR1 SNHLY and CDR2 FYNNEI. The CDR3 is 14 residues long. The ends were cut back, 2 bases at V and 1 base at J, with 8 bases in the middle. CDR3 sequence (DNA): TGTGCCAGCAGTGAAAAGACACCCCAAGAGACCCAGTACTTC. Translating gives CASSEKTPQETQYF.

This clone appeared a single time. The J gene is TRBJ1-1, the V gene TRBV6-5; no clear D. Germline-derived CDR1 and CDR2 are MNHEY and SVGAGI. V lost 6 bases and J lost 2, with 13 bases in between. CDR3 length: 14 amino acids. CDR3 DNA sequence: TGTGCCAGCAGCTTGGCGGGGATTAACACTGAAGCTTTCTTT. Its protein is CASSLAGINTEAFF.

The chain employs TRBV29-1 and TRBJ2-2; 9 nucleotides align to TRBD2. Germline trimming cut 4 bases from V and 7 bases from J; bases unmatched to any gene: 7. CDR1 is SQVTM and CDR2 is ANQGSEA in the germline V gene. The CDR3 is 14 amino acids. The CDR3 nucleotides read TGCAGCGTTGGGGGACTAGCAAGCCTCGGGGAGCTGTTTTTT. The encoded protein is CSVGGLASLGELFF.

The genes are TRBV5-8 and TRBJ2-1; no definite D call. Germline CDR1 SGHTS, CDR2 YDEGEE. Trimming pared 4 bases from V and 9 bases from J, leaving 14 bases between. The CDR3 is 13 amino acids. DNA of the CDR3: TGTGCCAGCAGCCCGGGCTGGGCAGGTGAGCAGTTCTTC. Translation gives CASSPGWAGEQFF.

About this clone: The sample carries other DNA sequences with the same CDR3. The rearrangement joins TRBV28 to TRBJ2-7; 8 bases fit TRBD2. Germline lookup yields CDR1 MDHEN and CDR2 SYDVKM. CDR3 length: 12 residues. The ends lost 6 bases at V and 7 bases at J; junction bases unmatched: 5. CDR3 sequence (DNA): TGTGCCAGCAGCCCCTTAGCGGGGGAGCAGTACTTC. It translates to CASSPLAGEQYF.

The rearrangement uses TRBV19 and TRBJ2-5; D uncertain. Germline V gene data show CDR1 as LNHDA and CDR2 as SQIVND (reference sequence). Deletions cut 5 bases from V and 4 bases from J, with 11 bases between. This CDR3 has 13 residues. CDR3 loop: CASSQLPRETQYF. The CDR3 bases are TGTGCCAGTAGTCAATTACCTCGAGAGACCCAGTACTTC. The variable domain in full, completed from reference TRBV19 and TRBJ2-5, reads DGGITQSPKYLFRKEGQNVTLSCEQNLNHDAMYWYRQDPGQGLRLIYYSQIVNDFQKGDIAEGYSVSREKKESFPLTVTSAQKNPTAFYLCASSQLPRETQYFGPGTRLLVL.

This chain links TRBV1 with TRBJ2-3; the listed D gene, TRBD2, was not tested against the DNA. TRBV1 is given as a pseudogene. This CDR3 has 20 residues. Here the CDR3 reads CTSSQDRPLAGGRGTDTQYF. The CDR3, as DNA: TGCACCAGCAGCCAAGATCGGCCACTAGCGGGAGGAAGAGGCACAGATACGCAGTATTTT.

The chain carries TRBV18 and TRBJ2-7; TRBD2 aligns across 10 bases. Germline trimming cut 6 bases from V and 3 bases from J; bases unmatched to any gene: 8. Germline lookup yields CDR1 KGHSH and CDR2 LQKENI. This CDR3 is 15 amino acids long. DNA of the CDR3: TGTGCCAGCTCGGGAGGAGCGGGAGGGCTCTACGAGCAGTACTTC. Residues: CASSGGAGGLYEQYF.

This sequence joins TRBV4-3 and TRBJ2-5, with TRBD2 matching 11 bases. Germline V gene data show CDR1 as LGHNA and CDR2 as YSLEER. This CDR3 is 15 amino acids long. V shed 4 bases, J shed 5 bases, and the junction held 6 bases outside the gene matches. DNA of the CDR3: TGCGCCAGCAGCCGCATACTAGCGGGAGCGGAGACCCAGTACTTC. Protein: CASSRILAGAETQYF.

The chain couples TRBV6-6 to TRBJ1-5, with 10 bases identical to TRBD1. Germline V lookup: CDR1 MNHNY, CDR2 SVGAGI (reference sequence). The CDR3 extends over 16 amino acids. The V segment lost 5 bases and the J segment 2 bases; nucleotides outside the gene matches: 6. The CDR3, as DNA: TGTGCCAGCAGTAGGACAGGGGGGATGGGCAATCAGCCCCAGCATTTT. Translated, it gives CASSRTGGMGNQPQHF.